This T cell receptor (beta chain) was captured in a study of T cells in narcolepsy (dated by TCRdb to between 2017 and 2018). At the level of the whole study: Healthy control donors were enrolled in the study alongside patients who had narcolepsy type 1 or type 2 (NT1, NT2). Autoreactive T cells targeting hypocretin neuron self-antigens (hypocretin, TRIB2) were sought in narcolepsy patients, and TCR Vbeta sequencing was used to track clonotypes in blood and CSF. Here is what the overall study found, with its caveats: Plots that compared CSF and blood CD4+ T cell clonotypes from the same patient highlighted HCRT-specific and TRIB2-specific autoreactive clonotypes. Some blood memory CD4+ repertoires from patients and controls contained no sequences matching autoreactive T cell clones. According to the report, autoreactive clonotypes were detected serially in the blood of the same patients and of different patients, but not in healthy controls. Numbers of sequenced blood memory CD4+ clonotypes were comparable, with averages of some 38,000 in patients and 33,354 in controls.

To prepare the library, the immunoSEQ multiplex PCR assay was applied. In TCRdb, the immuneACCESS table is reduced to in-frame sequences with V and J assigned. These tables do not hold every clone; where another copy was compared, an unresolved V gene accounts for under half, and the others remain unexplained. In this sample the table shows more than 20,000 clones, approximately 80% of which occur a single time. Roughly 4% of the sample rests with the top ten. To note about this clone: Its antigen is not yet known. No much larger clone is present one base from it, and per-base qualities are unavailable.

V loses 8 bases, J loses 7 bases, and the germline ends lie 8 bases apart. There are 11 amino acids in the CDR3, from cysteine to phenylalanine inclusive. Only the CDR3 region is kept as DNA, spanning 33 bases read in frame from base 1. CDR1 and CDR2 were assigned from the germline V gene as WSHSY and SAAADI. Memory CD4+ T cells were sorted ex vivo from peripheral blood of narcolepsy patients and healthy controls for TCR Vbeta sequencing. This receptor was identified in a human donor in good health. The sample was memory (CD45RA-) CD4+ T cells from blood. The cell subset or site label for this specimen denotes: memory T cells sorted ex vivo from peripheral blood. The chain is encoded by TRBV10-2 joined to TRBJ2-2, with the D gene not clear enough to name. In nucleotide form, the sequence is TGCGCCAGCTCTCGAGACGGGGAGCTGTTTTTT. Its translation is CASSRDGELFF.